What follows are 9 T cell receptor beta chains derived from one specimen sequenced in a study of shared clonotypes between healthy human individuals. Repertoires were generated with immunoSEQ multiplex PCR, while TCRdb's copy carries only in-frame clones and drops some. The repertoire includes 1.6 million or so clones, around 97% of them detected once, and about 1% sits in the top ten. The sample comprised naive CD4+ T cells sorted from blood. The subset denotes: CD45RA+ positively selected. The receptors were gathered from a man under 40 in good health.

CDR3 nucleotides: TGTGCCAGCGAAAGGATTGAGCAGTTCTTC. Encoded protein: CASERIEQFF. The chain combines TRBV2 with TRBJ2-1, with D unclear. The CDR3 contains 10 residues. Trimming stripped 8 bases from V and 9 bases from J, with 8 bases between. Germline V gene lookup returns CDR1 SNHLY and CDR2 FYNNEI. The whole variable domain, remainder taken from reference TRBV2 and TRBJ2-1, is EPEVTQTPSHQVTQMGQEVILRCVPISNHLYFYWYRQILGQKVEFLVSFYNNEISEKSEIFDDQFSVERPDGSNFTLKIRSTKLEDSAMYFCASERIEQFFGPGTRLTVL.

V usage is TRBV9 and J usage is TRBJ2-4; D perhaps matches TRBD2 (5 bases). Germline lookup yields CDR1 SGDLS and CDR2 YYNGEE. This CDR3 is 11 amino acids long. V lost 6 bases and J lost 5, with 6 bases in between. CDR3 residues: CASNGENIQYF. CDR3 sequence (DNA): TGTGCCAGCAACGGGGAAAACATTCAGTACTTC.

The chain employs TRBV18 and TRBJ2-5, with TRBD2 matching over 12 bases. After removal of 5 bases from V and 3 bases from J, the junction contained 16 bases not matched to a gene. The CDR3 extends over 19 amino acids. Germline values: CDR1 KGHSH, CDR2 LQKENI. The CDR3 loop is CASSKSRTSGIRGEETQYF. Written as DNA, the CDR3 is TGTGCCAGCTCAAAATCCCGGACTAGCGGGATTAGAGGGGAAGAGACCCAGTACTTC. Full variable domain (remainder filled in from reference TRBV18 and TRBJ2-5): NAGVMQNPRHLVRRRGQEARLRCSPMKGHSHVYWYRQLPEEGLKFMVYLQKENIIDESGMPKERFSAEFPKEGPSILRIQQVVRGDSAAYFCASSKSRTSGIRGEETQYFGPGTRLLVL.

This chain connects TRBV10-3 to TRBJ1-2; no clear D gene. The CDR3 sequence is 15 residues long. Trimming took 3 bases from V and 3 from J, leaving 14 bases between them. CDR1 is ENHRY and CDR2 is SYGVKD in the germline V gene. Written as DNA, the CDR3 is TGTGCCATCAGTGAACGAGGCCCCGGGGACTATGGCTACACCTTC. As protein: CAISERGPGDYGYTF.

The chain is built from TRBV7-9 and TRBJ2-3; D call uncertain. The CDR3 is 16 residues long. Trimming stripped 4 bases from V and 8 bases from J, with 22 bases between. The germline V gene encodes CDR1 SEHNR and CDR2 FQNEAQ (reference sequence). CDR3 sequence reads: CASSSPSKVGSGTQYF. The DNA of the CDR3 is TGTGCCAGCAGCTCGCCGTCCAAGGTCGGGTCGGGTACGCAGTATTTT.

The chain couples TRBV9 to TRBJ2-2, with D perhaps TRBD1 (5 bases). The germline V gene has CDR1 SGDLS and CDR2 YYNGEE. V was trimmed by 4 bases and J by 6 bases, leaving 19 bases between them. The CDR3 is made up of 16 amino acids. The CDR3 protein is CASSPRQGVGAGELFF. The CDR3 region has the DNA TGTGCCAGCAGCCCTCGACAAGGGGTTGGTGCCGGGGAGCTGTTTTTT.

The V call is TRBV2, the J call TRBJ2-2, with 12 bases aligning to TRBD2. The junction had 8 bases not matched to a gene; V was cut back by 3 bases and J by 6 bases. There are 17 residues in the CDR3. Germline V gives CDR1 SNHLY, CDR2 FYNNEI. The CDR3 sequence is CASSDLRLAGVAGELFF. DNA of the CDR3: TGTGCCAGCAGTGATTTGAGACTAGCGGGAGTCGCCGGGGAGCTGTTTTTT.

The CDR3 DNA sequence: TGTGCCAGCTCACCCGGGGGACAAGGGGCCTACGAGCAGTACTTC. Translated: CASSPGGQGAYEQYF. This rearrangement joins TRBV18 to TRBJ2-7; either TRBD1 or TRBD2 may supply D (6 bases each). Deletions cut 3 bases from V and 2 bases from J, with 14 bases between. The CDR3 is 15 amino acids. Germline CDR1 and CDR2: KGHSH and LQKENI.

The chain carries TRBV7-6 and TRBJ2-2, with 11 positions matching TRBD2. CDR1 is SGHVS and CDR2 is FNYEAQ in the germline V gene. The CDR3 sequence is 15 residues long. Trimming removed 5 bases from V and 5 bases from J; junction bases left unmatched: 4. In DNA form, the CDR3 reads TGTGCCAGCAGCATCGGGACTAGCGGTACCGGGGAGCTGTTTTTT. Protein sequence: CASSIGTSGTGELFF.